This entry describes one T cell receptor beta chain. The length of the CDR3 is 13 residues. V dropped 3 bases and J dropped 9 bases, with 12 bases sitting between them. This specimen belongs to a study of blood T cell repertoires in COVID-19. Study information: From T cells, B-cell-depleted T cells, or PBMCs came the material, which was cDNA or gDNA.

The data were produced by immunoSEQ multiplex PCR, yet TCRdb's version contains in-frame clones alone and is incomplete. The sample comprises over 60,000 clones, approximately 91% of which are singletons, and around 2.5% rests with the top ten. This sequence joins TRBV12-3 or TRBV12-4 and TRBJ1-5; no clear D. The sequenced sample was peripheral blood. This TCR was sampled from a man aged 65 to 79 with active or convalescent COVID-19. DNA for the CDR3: TGTGCCAGCAGTTTGGGCAGGTCGTCGCCCCAGCATTTT. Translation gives CASSLGRSSPQHF.